This TCR beta chain appears in the sequencing data of a study of glioma-infiltrating T cells. About the research overall: Glioma patients had dexamethasone for six or fewer days before surgery.

This clonotype was counted between two and nine times. What it binds is not known. One junction end does not reproduce the germline sequence, and a read error may be involved. Using RNA template, CDR3s of TCR alpha and beta were amplified with iRepertoire arm-PCR. TCRdb reprocessed the multiplex PCR reads via MiXCR and lists one record per CDR3 protein. The sample lists a few hundred thousand distinct CDR3 sequences; roughly 41% were seen once. General study findings and limits: CDR3 overlap between tissue and blood was very small. Above-expected tissue-blood divergence occurred in all gliomas, most in low-grade ones.

The CDR3 extends over 17 amino acids. Germline V gene sequence: CDR1 MNHEY, CDR2 SMNVEV (reference sequence). The chain uses TRBV27 and TRBJ2-7; D call uncertain. This sequence was found in a human donor with low-grade glioma or glioblastoma, undergoing nonglioma brain surgery, or in good health (not recorded which). Source material: glioma tissue, nonneoplastic brain tissue, or PBMCs (not recorded which). The CDR3 DNA reads as TGTGCCAGCAGTTTACTTTCAACCCCGGCCTGGTCCTCCGAGCAGTACTTC. It yields the protein CASSLLSTPAWSSEQYF.